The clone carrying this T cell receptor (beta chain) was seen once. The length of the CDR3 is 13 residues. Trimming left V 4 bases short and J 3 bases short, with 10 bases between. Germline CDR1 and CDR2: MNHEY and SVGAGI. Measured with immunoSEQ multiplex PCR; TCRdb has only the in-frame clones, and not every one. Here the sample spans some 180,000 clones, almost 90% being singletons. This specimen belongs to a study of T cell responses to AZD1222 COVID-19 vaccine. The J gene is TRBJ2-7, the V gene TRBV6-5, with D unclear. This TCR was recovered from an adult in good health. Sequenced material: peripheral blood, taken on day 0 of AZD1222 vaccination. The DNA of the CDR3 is TGTGCCAGCAGTTCTTGGGAAAGCTACGAGCAGTACTTC. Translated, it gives CASSSWESYEQYF.